This T cell receptor beta chain was profiled in a study of blood T cell repertoires in COVID-19. Study context: Samples representing acute and convalescent COVID-19 were sourced from the United States, Italy and Spain. Sources were T cells, B-cell-depleted T cells, or PBMCs; the material itself was cDNA or gDNA.

Sequencing was performed with immunoSEQ multiplex PCR; in TCRdb, only in-frame clones are kept and a portion is missing. The sample lists around 80,000 clones; around 83% were seen once. V was trimmed by 1 base and J by 4 bases, leaving 16 bases between them. The CDR3 covers 16 residues. The V gene's germline CDR1 is SGHRS and CDR2 YFSETQ. This TCR derives from a human donor in a cohort sampled during active COVID-19. J is TRBJ2-3 and V is TRBV5-1, with a tentative D call TRBD2 (5 bases). Sequenced sample: peripheral blood. As DNA, the CDR3 is TGCGCCAGCAGCTTGCCGGGGATATCAACGGCAGATACGCAGTATTTT. This translates into CASSLPGISTADTQYF.